This T cell receptor beta chain was recorded in a study of radiation and T cells in renal cell carcinoma. Only a few counts were recorded for this clone. This CDR3 is 15 amino acids long. Looked up from germline, CDR1 is MGHRA and CDR2 is YSYEKL. Unmatched junction bases numbered 7, after V lost 4 bases and J lost 3 bases. The data were produced by immunoSEQ multiplex PCR, yet TCRdb's version contains in-frame clones alone and is incomplete. The sample has 120,000 or so clones; 81% are singletons. As to time point: blood 2 weeks post-SBRT. Treatment of the sample: 15 Gy SBRT to primary tumor, nephrectomy 4 weeks later.

The receptor comes from a woman aged 60-75 years with renal cell carcinoma. The source material was blood, sampled from a patient whose treatment included radiotherapy and nephrectomy. V and J are TRBV4-1 and TRBJ2-7, with 9 bases aligning to TRBD1. CDR3 DNA: TGCGCCAGCAGCCCTCCGGGACAGGGCGACTACGAGCAGTACTTC. This translates into CASSPPGQGDYEQYF.